The 23 T cell receptor beta chains presented below share a single source sample, sequenced in a study of patients and donors after allogeneic stem cell transplantation. TCRdb itself ran the RT-PCR reads through MiXCR, one entry per CDR3 protein. Seen here are tens of thousands of distinct CDR3 sequences, around 5% observed once, and the top ten hold 2.6%. The sample comprised blood, either unsorted or a sorted T cell fraction (not recorded which). All receptors derive from a human donor who was either an allogeneic HSCT recipient or a stem cell or donor lymphocyte infusion donor (not recorded which). It is not recorded whose cells these are; they may come from a transplant donor.

This clonotype was found many times. This chain connects TRBV2 to TRBJ1-5, with D perhaps TRBD1 (6 bases). The germline gives CDR1 SNHLY, CDR2 FYNNEI. V was shortened by 4 bases and J by 1 base, with 17 bases between the two germline ends. There are 17 residues in the CDR3. CDR3 sequence (DNA): TGTGCCAGCAGTGCGGGGACAAGCGGGGGGAGCAATCAGCCCCAGCATTTT. Translation: CASSAGTSGGSNQPQHF. Complete variable domain (other parts from reference TRBV2 and TRBJ1-5): EPEVTQTPSHQVTQMGQEVILRCVPISNHLYFYWYRQILGQKVEFLVSFYNNEISEKSEIFDDQFSVERPDGSNFTLKIRSTKLEDSAMYFCASSAGTSGGSNQPQHFGDGTRLSIL.

By share of the sample, this clonotype is medium-sized. The CDR3 here is CSASRTSGVTDTQYF. CDR3 sequence (DNA): TGCAGTGCTAGCCGGACTAGTGGGGTTACAGATACGCAGTATTTT. The chain has TRBV20-1 and TRBJ2-3; TRBD2 matches at 7 bases. This CDR3 is 15 amino acids long. CDR1 and CDR2 from the germline V gene are DFQATT and SNEGSKA (reference sequence). The J segment lost 3 bases and the V segment lost 3 bases, leaving 9 bases of the junction unmatched.

The sample holds a few counts of this clonotype. V is TRBV5-8 and J is TRBJ1-5; maybe TRBD1 (5 bases). The germline V and J ends were trimmed by 0 bases and 5 bases, with 15 bases remaining between them. Germline CDR1 SGHTS, CDR2 YDEGEE. The CDR3 is made up of 16 amino acids. The CDR3 sequence is CASSLGTRPGDQPQHF. CDR3 DNA: TGTGCCAGCAGCTTGGGGACAAGGCCCGGCGATCAGCCCCAGCATTTT.

There are many counts of this clonotype. The chain employs TRBV29-1 and TRBJ1-2; possible D gene TRBD1, 5 bases. CDR1 SQVTM and CDR2 ANQGSEA come from the germline V gene. The CDR3 is made up of 13 amino acids. Trimming pared 7 bases from V and 1 base from J, leaving 13 bases between. CDR3 in DNA: TGCAGCGACTCCCGGGGGGATAACTATGGCTACACCTTC. It encodes CSDSRGDNYGYTF.

The chain uses TRBV27 and TRBJ1-1, with TRBD1 as a possible D gene (5 bases). From germline, CDR1 is MNHEY and CDR2 SMNVEV (reference sequence). V lost 7 bases and J 4 bases, leaving 13 bases between the germline ends. The CDR3 runs to 13 residues. The CDR3 bases are TGTGCCAGCACTACGGACGGGGGCACTGAAGCTTTCTTT. Its protein product is CASTTDGGTEAFF.

This clonotype has only a few counts. DNA for the CDR3: TGTGCCAGCAGCCGTTACGGGGGGTTGGGCTACACCTTC. Protein: CASSRYGGLGYTF. The chain recombines TRBV5-4 with TRBJ1-2; a possible D gene is TRBD1 (5 bases). Trimming removed 4 bases from V and 8 bases from J, with 15 bases in between. Germline CDR1 SGHNT, CDR2 YYREEE (reference sequence). The CDR3 totals 13 residues.

This clonotype was recorded many times. The chain is built from TRBV28 and TRBJ1-4; TRBD1 aligns across 7 bases. J was trimmed by 1 base and V by 11 bases; bases with no gene match: 7. The CDR3 loop spans 14 amino acids. CDR1 and CDR2 (germline): MDHEN, SYDVKM. The CDR3 region is CACRDSLTNEKLFF. CDR3 nucleotides: TGTGCCTGTCGGGACAGCCTAACTAATGAAAAACTGTTTTTT.

Only a few counts were recorded for this clonotype. The genes are TRBV5-1 and TRBJ1-3; no firm D call. In germline, CDR1 is SGHRS, CDR2 YFSETQ. V was cut by 3 bases and J by 2 bases, with 24 bases left in between. The CDR3 is 19 residues long. The CDR3 protein is CASSSGTADLLGAGNTIYF. The CDR3 DNA reads TGCGCCAGCAGCTCCGGCACAGCAGACCTGTTAGGCGCTGGAAACACCATATATTTT.

This clonotype was detected many times. The chain employs TRBV19 and TRBJ1-5; D is undetermined. The CDR3 totals 15 residues. Per the germline V gene, CDR1 is LNHDA and CDR2 is SQIVND (reference sequence). V shed 5 bases and J shed 1 base, with 12 bases lying between them. CDR3 sequence: CASSSPRVSNQPQHF. The CDR3 nucleotides read TGTGCCAGTAGTTCGCCGAGGGTCAGCAATCAGCCCCAGCATTTT.

This clonotype has a count of ten or more. The chain recombines TRBV11-2 with TRBJ2-1, with D possibly called TRBD1 or TRBD2 (5 bases each). CDR1 is SGHAT and CDR2 is FQNNGV in the germline V gene. The CDR3 is 16 amino acids. Trimming removed 5 bases from V and 7 bases from J, with 21 bases in between. CDR3 DNA sequence: TGTGCCAGCAGCCTAAGGGTGGTTTCTTGGGGGAATGAGCAGTTCTTC. It encodes CASSLRVVSWGNEQFF.

This clonotype was detected only a few times. CDR3 in DNA: TGTGCCAGCAGCTTAGGAGCCACATGGGGGGAGACCTACGAGCAGTACTTC. Translated: CASSLGATWGETYEQYF. V gene TRBV11-2 combines with J gene TRBJ2-7, with D possibly being TRBD2 (6 bases). The CDR3 runs to 17 residues. Trimming left V 1 base short and J 2 bases short, with 18 bases between. Germline CDR1 is SGHAT and CDR2 is FQNNGV.

This clonotype was counted ten times or more. This chain links TRBV9 with TRBJ2-3; 11 bases fit TRBD2. The CDR3 extends over 18 amino acids. V lost 3 bases to trimming and J lost 1 base; unmatched junction nucleotides: 10. The germline CDR1 and CDR2 sequences are SGDLS and YYNGEE. Written as DNA, the CDR3 is TGTGCCAGCAGCGCCCGAGACGGGACTAGCGGAGGCACAGATACGCAGTATTTT. It encodes CASSARDGTSGGTDTQYF.

This clonotype was counted ten times or more. The rearrangement joins TRBV11-2 to TRBJ1-2, with D perhaps matching TRBD1 (6 bases). The germline gives CDR1 SGHAT, CDR2 FQNNGV. The CDR3 has 18 residues. The V end lost 7 bases, the J end lost 3 bases, and 27 bases lay between the germline ends. The CDR3: CASNSRTRVQGLYYGYTF. In DNA form, the CDR3 reads TGTGCCAGCAACTCAAGAACTAGGGTGCAGGGGTTGTACTATGGCTACACCTTC.

Many counts were recorded for this clonotype. The rearrangement links TRBV20-1 to TRBJ2-1, with D uncertain. The CDR3 length is 15 residues. Between the trimmed V and J ends, which lost 0 bases and 4 bases, there was a span of 13 bases. Germline V lookup: CDR1 DFQATT, CDR2 SNEGSKA (reference sequence). CDR3 nucleotide sequence: TGCAGTGCTAGAGACAGACCCTCTCGTTACAATGAGCAGTTCTTC. Protein product: CSARDRPSRYNEQFF.

This clonotype occurred many times. V usage is TRBV5-1 and J usage is TRBJ2-2; perhaps TRBD1 as D (6 bases). The CDR3 contains 14 residues. Deletions cut 1 base from V and 6 bases from J, with 10 bases between. The V gene's germline CDR1 is SGHRS and CDR2 YFSETQ. The DNA of the CDR3 is TGCGCCAGCAGCTTGACAGGGTTGCCCGGGGAGCTGTTTTTT. Its protein is CASSLTGLPGELFF.

This clonotype was found many times. The rearrangement joins TRBV20-1 to TRBJ1-1; D gene uncertain. Trimming pared 0 bases from V and 2 bases from J, leaving 13 bases between. There are 15 residues in the CDR3. Germline CDR1 is DFQATT and CDR2 is SNEGSKA (reference sequence). The CDR3 region is CSARDLKRGNTEAFF. The CDR3 nucleotides read TGCAGTGCTAGAGATCTTAAACGGGGAAACACTGAAGCTTTCTTT.

This clonotype showed up many times. V and J are TRBV20-1 and TRBJ2-7, with 8 bases that match TRBD2. This CDR3 contains 16 residues. Germline CDR1 DFQATT, CDR2 SNEGSKA (reference sequence). V gave up 6 bases and J gave up 5 bases; unmatched junction bases: 18. The CDR3 region has the DNA TGCAGTGCCAGTCCCGTAGCGGGGCCAGCCCAGAACGAGCAGTACTTC. Translation: CSASPVAGPAQNEQYF.

The table lists this clonotype with many counts. The chain carries TRBV6-2 or TRBV6-3 and TRBJ2-1; TRBD2 matches 9 bases. Germline lookup yields CDR1 MNHEY and CDR2 SVGEGT. The CDR3 covers 17 residues. The V and J ends lost 5 bases and 3 bases, in that order; junction bases with no gene match: 11. CDR3 loop: CASSGSLSGGIYNEQFF. For the CDR3, the DNA is TGTGCCAGCAGTGGGTCTTTGAGCGGGGGGATCTACAATGAGCAGTTCTTC.

This clonotype occurred many times. J is TRBJ2-7 and V is TRBV10-3, with D tentatively TRBD1 or TRBD2 (5 bases each). V shed 11 bases and J shed 2 bases, with 19 bases lying between them. Germline-derived CDR1 and CDR2 are ENHRY and SYGVKD. This CDR3 has 14 residues. The CDR3 spells CAASQNQGTYEQYF. CDR3 bases: TGTGCCGCTAGCCAAAACCAGGGAACCTACGAGCAGTACTTC.

This clonotype was found many times. This chain joins TRBV20-1 and TRBJ1-5, with a tentative D call TRBD1 (5 bases). Germline V lookup: CDR1 DFQATT, CDR2 SNEGSKA (reference sequence). V lost 0 bases and J lost 8, with 14 bases in between. This CDR3 comprises 14 residues. CDR3 region: CSARDLAGGEPQHF. The CDR3 DNA follows: TGCAGTGCTAGAGATTTGGCGGGAGGGGAGCCCCAGCATTTT.

The table lists this clonotype with a few counts. The V gene is TRBV6-1, the J gene TRBJ2-5, with D perhaps being TRBD1 or TRBD2 (6 bases each). The V gene lost 11 bases and the J gene lost 4 bases, with 17 bases spanning the gap. This CDR3 spans 13 amino acids. Germline V CDR1 and CDR2: MNHNS, SASEGT. In DNA, the CDR3 is TGTGCCGGACAACGGGGGCCTGGAGAGACCCAGTACTTC. Amino acid sequence: CAGQRGPGETQYF.

Many counts were recorded for this clonotype. The J gene is TRBJ1-3, the V gene TRBV2; TRBD1 is a possible D gene (5 bases). CDR3 length equals 17 residues. The V gene's germline CDR1 is SNHLY and CDR2 FYNNEI. V was cut by 2 bases and J by 0 bases, with 14 bases left in between. CDR3 residues: CASSESGGPRSGNTIYF. CDR3 in DNA: TGTGCCAGCAGTGAAAGTGGGGGACCACGCTCTGGAAACACCATATATTTT.

This rearrangement joins TRBV20-1 to TRBJ2-3, with 16 bases fitting TRBD2. Germline CDR1 DFQATT, CDR2 SNEGSKA (reference sequence). V was clipped by 3 bases and J by 4 bases; unmatched bases: 10. The CDR3 sequence is 18 residues long. CDR3 sequence (DNA): TGCAGTGCTAGGGGGGAAGGGACTAGCGGGGGGGCAGCAGATACGCAGTATTTT. Translated, it gives CSARGEGTSGGAADTQYF.